This T cell receptor (beta chain) is drawn from a study of tissue T cells after allogeneic stem cell transplantation. The CDR3 totals 10 residues. V lost 6 bases to trimming and J lost 12 bases, with 9 bases between them. In germline, CDR1 is FNHDT, CDR2 SITEND (reference sequence). TCRbeta CDR3 was sequenced at survey depth with template counts. This table comes from immunoSEQ multiplex PCR, and its TCRdb copy is limited to in-frame clones, with some not included. The table has 45,000 to 50,000 clones, around 73% seen once; the top ten hold roughly 0.77%. A word on this clone: Its antigen is as yet unknown. Genes and germline come from the mouse. The read falls 1 residue short of the CDR3 end, and the missing part is taken from the germline J gene.

General study points: Across patients, clones rarely overlapped, yet motif clusters were shared tissue-specifically. Tissue-detected TCR repertoire was only partly captured by blood and spleen T cells. Anatomically similar tissues had similar TCR repertoires within each patient.

The sequence was collected from a pool of C57BL/6 mice in good health. The gene calls are TRBV19 and TRBJ1-4; maybe TRBD1 (5 bases). The material sequenced was sorted cells pooled from one or two spleens. The CDR3: CASTGEGLFF. The DNA read from the CDR3 is TGTGCCAGCACGGGGGAAGGATTATTT.